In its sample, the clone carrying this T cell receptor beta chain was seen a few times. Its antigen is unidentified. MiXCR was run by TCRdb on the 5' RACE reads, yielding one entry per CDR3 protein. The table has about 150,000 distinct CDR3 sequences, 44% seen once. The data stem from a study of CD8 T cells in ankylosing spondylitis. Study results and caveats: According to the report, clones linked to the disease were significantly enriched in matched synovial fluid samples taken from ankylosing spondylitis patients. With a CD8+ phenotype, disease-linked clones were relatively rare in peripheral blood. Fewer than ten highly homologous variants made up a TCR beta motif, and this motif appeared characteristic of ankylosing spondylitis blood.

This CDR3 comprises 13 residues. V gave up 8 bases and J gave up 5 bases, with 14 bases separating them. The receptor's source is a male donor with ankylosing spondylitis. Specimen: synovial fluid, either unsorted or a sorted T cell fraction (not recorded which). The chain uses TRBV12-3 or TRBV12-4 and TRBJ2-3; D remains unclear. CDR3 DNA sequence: TGTGCCAGCGAGCCTTGGAGAGAAGATACGCAGTATTTT. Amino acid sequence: CASEPWREDTQYF.